The following is a TCR beta chain sequence with its context. No antigen is known for it. TCRdb re-called the reads with MiXCR, one entry per CDR3 protein. The sample yields around 450,000 distinct CDR3 sequences, around 32% seen once. The data were taken from a study of T cell repertoires in cytomegalovirus infection. The germline V gene has CDR1 MNHEY and CDR2 SMNVEV (reference sequence). There are 12 residues in the CDR3. V lost 4 bases and J 11 bases, leaving 13 bases between the germline ends. Notes on the study in general: Dominant in the ex vivo response were TCR beta clonotypes restricted by HLA-C and specific for CMV.

Sequencing input: PBMCs. The chain uses TRBV27 and TRBJ2-3; D may match TRBD1 or TRBD2 (6 bases each). This sequence was found in a human donor in good health (CMV status not recorded). Some clones in this sample may be carry-over from other donors' samples. The CDR3 DNA reads TGTGCCAGCAGTTCACAGGGAGGTTGGCAGTATTTT. Protein product: CASSSQGGWQYF.